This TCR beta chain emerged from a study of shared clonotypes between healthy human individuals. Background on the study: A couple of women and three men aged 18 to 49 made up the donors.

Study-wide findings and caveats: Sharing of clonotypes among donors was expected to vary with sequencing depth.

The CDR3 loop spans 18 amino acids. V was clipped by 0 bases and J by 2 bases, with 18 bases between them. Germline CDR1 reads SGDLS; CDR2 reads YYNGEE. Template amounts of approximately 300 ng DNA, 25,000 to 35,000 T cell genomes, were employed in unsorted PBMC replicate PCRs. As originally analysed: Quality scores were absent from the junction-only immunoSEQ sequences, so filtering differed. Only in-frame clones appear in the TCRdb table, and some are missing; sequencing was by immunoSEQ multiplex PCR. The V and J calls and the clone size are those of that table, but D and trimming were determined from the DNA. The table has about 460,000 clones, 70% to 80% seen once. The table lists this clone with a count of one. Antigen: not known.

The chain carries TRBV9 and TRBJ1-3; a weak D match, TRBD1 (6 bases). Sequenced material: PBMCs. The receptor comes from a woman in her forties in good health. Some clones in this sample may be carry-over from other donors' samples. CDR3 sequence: CASSVGDTPKLTGNTIYF. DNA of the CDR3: TGTGCCAGCAGCGTAGGGGACACTCCGAAACTCACTGGAAACACCATATATTTT.